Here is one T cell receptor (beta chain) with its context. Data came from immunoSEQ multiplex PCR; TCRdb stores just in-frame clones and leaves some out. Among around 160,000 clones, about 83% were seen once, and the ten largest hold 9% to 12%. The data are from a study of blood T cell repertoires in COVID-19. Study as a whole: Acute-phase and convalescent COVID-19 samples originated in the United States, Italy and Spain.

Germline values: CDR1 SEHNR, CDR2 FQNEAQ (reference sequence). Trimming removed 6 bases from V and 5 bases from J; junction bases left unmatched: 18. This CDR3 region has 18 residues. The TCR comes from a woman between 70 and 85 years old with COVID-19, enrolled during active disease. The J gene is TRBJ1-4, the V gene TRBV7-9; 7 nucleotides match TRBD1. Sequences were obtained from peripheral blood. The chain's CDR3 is CASSQHQGGTFRNEKLFF. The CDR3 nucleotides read TGTGCCAGCAGTCAACATCAGGGGGGCACTTTCCGGAATGAAAAACTGTTTTTT.